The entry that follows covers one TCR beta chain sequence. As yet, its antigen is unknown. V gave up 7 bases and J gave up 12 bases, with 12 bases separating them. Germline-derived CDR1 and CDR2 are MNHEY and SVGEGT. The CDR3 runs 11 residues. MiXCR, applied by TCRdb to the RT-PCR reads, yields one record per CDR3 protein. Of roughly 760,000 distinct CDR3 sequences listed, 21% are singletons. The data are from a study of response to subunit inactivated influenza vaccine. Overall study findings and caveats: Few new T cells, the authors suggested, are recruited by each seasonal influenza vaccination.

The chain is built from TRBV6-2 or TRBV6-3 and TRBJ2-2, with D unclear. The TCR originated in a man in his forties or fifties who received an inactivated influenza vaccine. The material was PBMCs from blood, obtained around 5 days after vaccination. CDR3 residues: CASTTLFKLFF. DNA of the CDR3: TGTGCCAGCACCACCCTATTTAAGCTGTTTTTT.